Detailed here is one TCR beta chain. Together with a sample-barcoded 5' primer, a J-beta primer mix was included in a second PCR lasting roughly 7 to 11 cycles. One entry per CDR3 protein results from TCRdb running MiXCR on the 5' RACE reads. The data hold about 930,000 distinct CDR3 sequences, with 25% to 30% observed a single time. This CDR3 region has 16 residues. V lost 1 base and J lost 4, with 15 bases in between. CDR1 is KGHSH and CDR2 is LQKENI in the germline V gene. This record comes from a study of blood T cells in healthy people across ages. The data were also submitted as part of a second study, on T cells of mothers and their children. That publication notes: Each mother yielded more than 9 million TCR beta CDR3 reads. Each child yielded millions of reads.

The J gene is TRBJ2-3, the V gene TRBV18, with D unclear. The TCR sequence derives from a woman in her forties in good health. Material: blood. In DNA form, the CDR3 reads TGTGCCAGCTCACCACGGGCGGCGGAGATCGCAGATACGCAGTATTTT. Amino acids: CASSPRAAEIADTQYF.